These 14 T cell receptor beta chains share one sample of origin, sequenced in a study of blood T cell repertoires in COVID-19. Data came from immunoSEQ multiplex PCR; TCRdb stores just in-frame clones and leaves some out. The data hold 150,000 to 200,000 clones, with approximately 88% observed a single time. Sequencing was carried out using peripheral blood. These receptors were obtained from a woman between 50 and 59 years old with acute or convalescent COVID-19.

V gene TRBV30 combines with J gene TRBJ2-3; D may be TRBD2 (5 bases). Per germline, CDR1 GTSNPN and CDR2 SVGIG (reference sequence). V lost 1 base and J lost 1, with 12 bases in between. The CDR3 totals 15 residues. The CDR3 DNA is TGTGCCTGGAGTGGAAGAAGGACTGGCACAGATACGCAGTATTTT. It codes for CAWSGRRTGTDTQYF.

As regards this clone: Different DNA sequences within this sample yield the same CDR3. The rearrangement uses TRBV6-6 and TRBJ1-4; TRBD1 agrees at 10 bases. CDR1 MNHNY and CDR2 SVGAGI come from the germline V gene (reference sequence). CDR3 size: 14 residues. J was trimmed by 7 bases and V by 6 bases; bases with no gene match: 5. The CDR3 DNA reads TGTGCCAGCAGCCGGACAGGGGGGGGTGAAAAACTGTTTTTT. It yields the protein CASSRTGGGEKLFF.

This clone was picked up a small number of times. DNA for the CDR3: TGTGCCAGCAGTAGACAGGGTAGGGGCTATGGCTACACCTTC. The encoded protein is CASSRQGRGYGYTF. The chain recombines TRBV27 with TRBJ1-2; 7 bases map to TRBD1. Losses at the gene ends were 5 bases for V and 4 bases for J; bases not matched to a gene: 7. Germline V lookup: CDR1 MNHEY, CDR2 SMNVEV (reference sequence). This CDR3 is 14 amino acids long.

This chain joins TRBV27 and TRBJ2-7; D not certain. This CDR3 contains 15 residues. Germline V gives CDR1 MNHEY, CDR2 SMNVEV (reference sequence). V lost 6 bases to trimming and J lost 2 bases, with 17 bases between them. Here the CDR3 reads CASRVLGPGAYEQYF. The CDR3 region has the DNA TGTGCCAGCAGAGTCCTAGGTCCGGGTGCCTACGAGCAGTACTTC.

CDR3 nucleotides: TGTGCCAGCAGCCCAAGGGGACAGGGGCAAAGTAGGGGCTACACCTTC. Its protein is CASSPRGQGQSRGYTF. The chain combines TRBV5-6 with TRBJ1-2, with 10 nucleotides matching TRBD1. The CDR3 extends over 16 amino acids. Losses at the gene ends were 4 bases for V and 8 bases for J; bases not matched to a gene: 14. Germline V gives CDR1 SGHDT, CDR2 YYEEEE.

V usage is TRBV18 and J usage is TRBJ2-3; D not resolved. This CDR3 has 14 residues. The germline V gene has CDR1 KGHSH and CDR2 LQKENI. Trimming pared 3 bases from V and 2 bases from J, leaving 9 bases between. CDR3 nucleotides: TGTGCCAGCTCACCTCTTTCCTACACAGATACGCAGTATTTT. Amino acids: CASSPLSYTDTQYF.

This chain joins TRBV7-6 and TRBJ2-3, with 11 bases fitting TRBD2. Per germline, CDR1 SGHVS and CDR2 FNYEAQ. The CDR3 is 17 residues long. Trimming cost V 4 bases and J 2 bases; bases outside gene matches: 8. CDR3 region: CASSSLAGGILTDTQYF. Written as DNA, the CDR3 is TGTGCCAGCAGCTCATTAGCGGGGGGGATACTCACAGATACGCAGTATTTT.

The chain combines TRBV3-1 (or the pseudogene TRBV3-2) with TRBJ2-7; D perhaps matches TRBD2 (6 bases). The V gene lost 6 bases and the J gene lost 6 bases, with 12 bases spanning the gap. The germline gives CDR1 LGHDT, CDR2 YNNKEL (reference sequence). The CDR3 spans 12 residues. CDR3 amino acids: CASSLPEGEQYF. CDR3 bases: TGTGCCAGCAGTCTGCCGGAGGGCGAGCAGTACTTC.

The rearrangement joins TRBV25-1 to TRBJ1-4; D ambiguous. The CDR3 loop spans 15 amino acids. The germline V and J ends were trimmed by 3 bases and 3 bases, with 11 bases remaining between them. Germline-derived CDR1 and CDR2 are MGHDK and SYGVNS. CDR3 amino acids: CASSDLVGANEKLFF. Written as DNA, the CDR3 is TGTGCCAGCAGTGATTTAGTCGGAGCTAATGAAAAACTGTTTTTT.

The V call is TRBV20-1, the J call TRBJ2-1, with 12 bases fitting TRBD1. J gave up 10 bases and V 5 bases, and 0 bases lay outside the gene matches. Germline lookup yields CDR1 DFQATT and CDR2 SNEGSKA (reference sequence). The CDR3 consists of 11 residues. The CDR3, as DNA: TGCAGTGCTGGGACAGGGGGCGAGCAGTTCTTC. It translates to CSAGTGGEQFF.

Here the CDR3 reads CSAWYGGTNYGYTF. CDR3 sequence (DNA): TGCAGCGCCTGGTACGGGGGGACTAACTATGGCTACACCTTC. The rearrangement joins TRBV29-1 to TRBJ1-2; maybe TRBD1 (5 bases). Trimming took off 7 bases at V and 0 bases at J, with 15 bases between the two ends. The germline V gene encodes CDR1 SQVTM and CDR2 ANQGSEA. The CDR3 loop spans 14 amino acids.

This clone came up once. The rearrangement joins TRBV27 to TRBJ2-7; D may be TRBD1 (7 bases). CDR3 size: 13 residues. The germline CDR1 and CDR2 sequences are MNHEY and SMNVEV (reference sequence). CDR3 loop: CAVRGGGFHEQYF. The CDR3 nucleotides are TGTGCAGTTCGAGGAGGGGGCTTTCACGAGCAGTACTTC.

This chain joins TRBV18 and TRBJ2-7; TRBD1 aligns across 7 bases. J lost 4 bases, V lost 3 bases, and 3 bases had no gene match. The germline CDR1 and CDR2 sequences are KGHSH and LQKENI. This CDR3 has 13 residues. Here the CDR3 reads CASSPGTAYEQYF. In nucleotides, the CDR3 is TGTGCCAGCTCACCCGGGACAGCGTACGAGCAGTACTTC. Combining the CDR3 with reference TRBV18 and TRBJ2-7 gives the whole variable domain NAGVMQNPRHLVRRRGQEARLRCSPMKGHSHVYWYRQLPEEGLKFMVYLQKENIIDESGMPKERFSAEFPKEGPSILRIQQVVRGDSAAYFCASSPGTAYEQYFGPGTRLTVT.

The chain employs TRBV28 and TRBJ2-7, with 7 bases that match TRBD2. Unmatched junction bases numbered 3, after V lost 2 bases and J lost 2 bases. In germline, CDR1 is MDHEN, CDR2 SYDVKM. The CDR3 spans 14 residues. The CDR3 DNA follows: TGTGCCAGCAGTTTACCTAGCGGACCCTACGAGCAGTACTTC. It encodes CASSLPSGPYEQYF.